Each of the 16 T cell receptor beta chains below was sequenced from the same sample in a study of T cells in Graves' hyperthyroidism and ophthalmopathy. TCR beta CDR3 regions were amplified from RNA. HTBI primers were the set used in a first-round RT-PCR of the TCR CDR3. TCRdb called the multiplex PCR reads again in MiXCR, with one record for every CDR3 protein. The repertoire holds about 350,000 distinct CDR3 sequences, with roughly an eighth as singletons. Input material: blood. Every receptor here comes from a woman in her thirties or forties with Graves' ophthalmopathy.

This clonotype was seen repeatedly, ten times or more. CDR3 region: CASSLVPGLAKRKAFF. CDR3 DNA: TGTGCCAGCAGCTTAGTGCCAGGGTTAGCAAAACGGAAAGCTTTCTTT. The chain employs TRBV7-8 and TRBJ1-1; tentative D call: TRBD1 (5 bases). This CDR3 has 16 amino acids. Germline V gene lookup returns CDR1 SGHVS and CDR2 FQNEAQ. V gave up 1 base and J gave up 9 bases, with 21 bases separating them. Supplemented by reference TRBV7-8 and TRBJ1-1, the full variable domain reads GAGVSQSPRYKVAKRGQDVALRCDPISGHVSLFWYQQALGQGPEFLTYFQNEAQLDKSGLPSDRFFAERPEGSVSTLKIQRTQQEDSAVYLCASSLVPGLAKRKAFFGQGTRLTVV.

The chain uses TRBV20-1 and TRBJ2-2; tentatively, D is TRBD1 (6 bases). The CDR3 has 13 amino acids. From germline, CDR1 is DFQATT and CDR2 SNEGSKA (reference sequence). Trimming stripped 6 bases from V and 5 bases from J, with 13 bases between. The chain's CDR3 is CSAEDRTTGELFF. The CDR3 nucleotides read TGCAGTGCCGAGGACAGAACGACCGGGGAGCTGTTTTTT.

This clonotype was detected ten times or more. The CDR3 DNA follows: TGTGCCAGCAGTCCCAGGGGCGGCACTGAAGCTTTCTTT. Amino acids: CASSPRGGTEAFF. The chain recombines TRBV12-3 or TRBV12-4 with TRBJ1-1, with TRBD1 as a possible D gene (6 bases). V shed 5 bases and J shed 4 bases, with 11 bases lying between them. This CDR3 region has 13 residues.

The sample holds many counts of this clonotype. This chain links TRBV24-1 with TRBJ1-5, with TRBD1 identical over 8 bases. Germline V gene sequence: CDR1 KGHDR, CDR2 SFDVKD. V was clipped by 3 bases and J by 0 bases; unmatched bases: 6. The CDR3 length is 17 residues. The CDR3 region is CATSDQKTGDSNQPQHF. CDR3 nucleotide sequence: TGTGCCACCAGTGATCAAAAGACAGGGGATAGCAATCAGCCCCAGCATTTT.

This clonotype was observed many times. This chain links TRBV19 with TRBJ2-5; 9 bases align to TRBD1. The CDR3 loop spans 17 amino acids. Germline V gives CDR1 LNHDA, CDR2 SQIVND (reference sequence). V gave up 4 bases and J gave up 0 bases; unmatched junction bases: 9. The CDR3 protein is CASSTGTGPGDQETQYF. In nucleotides, the CDR3 is TGTGCCAGTAGTACCGGGACAGGGCCAGGGGACCAAGAGACCCAGTACTTC.

Many counts were recorded for this clonotype. The chain carries TRBV7-8 and TRBJ2-3; D not certain. The CDR3 contains 12 residues. Per germline, CDR1 SGHVS and CDR2 FQNEAQ. V lost 5 bases to trimming and J lost 7 bases, with 10 bases between them. The CDR3 loop is CASSNFINTQYF. The CDR3 region has the DNA TGTGCCAGCAGCAACTTCATAAATACGCAGTATTTT.

This clonotype was recorded many times. The chain joins TRBV3-1 to TRBJ1-2; 7 bases line up with TRBD1. In germline, CDR1 is LGHDT, CDR2 YNNKEL (reference sequence). CDR3 length: 15 amino acids. The junction had 5 bases not matched to a gene; V was cut back by 0 bases and J by 4 bases. The CDR3 nucleotides read TGTGCCAGCAGCCAAGATCTCGGGACAGTCTATGGCTACACCTTC. Translation gives CASSQDLGTVYGYTF. The full variable domain, completed using reference TRBV3-1 and TRBJ1-2, is DTAVSQTPKYLVTQMGNDKSIKCEQNLGHDTMYWYKQDSKKFLKIMFSYNNKELIINETVPNRFSPKSPDKAHLNLHINSLELGDSAVYFCASSQDLGTVYGYTFGSGTRLTVV.

In its sample, this clonotype was seen many times. This sequence joins TRBV5-1 and TRBJ1-1; TRBD1 matches 9 bases. V shed 0 bases and J 3 bases; nucleotides not matched to a gene: 6. The CDR3 extends over 16 amino acids. Germline loops: CDR1 SGHRS, CDR2 YFSETQ. For the CDR3, the DNA is TGCGCCAGCAGCTTGGGATACAGGGGGCCCTACACTGAAGCTTTCTTT. Translation: CASSLGYRGPYTEAFF.

With regard to this clonotype: One end of the junction varies from germline; a read error may be responsible. The chain recombines TRBV5-1 with TRBJ1-1; 7 nucleotides align to TRBD1. The CDR3 extends over 16 amino acids. Per the germline V gene, CDR1 is SGHRS and CDR2 is YFSETQ. CDR3 loop: CASNLASTGANTEAFF. CDR3 sequence (DNA): TGCGCCAGCAACTTGGCATCCACAGGGGCAAACACTGAAGCTTTCTTT.

This clonotype was found a few times. This rearrangement joins TRBV3-1 to TRBJ1-3; D may be TRBD1 (5 bases). The CDR3 length is 15 residues. Germline V gives CDR1 LGHDT, CDR2 YNNKEL (reference sequence). V was cut by 0 bases and J by 4 bases, with 10 bases left in between. CDR3 protein: CASSQEFQGGNTIYF. As DNA, the CDR3 is TGTGCCAGCAGCCAAGAATTCCAGGGAGGAAACACCATATATTTT. Looking up the rest from reference TRBV3-1 and TRBJ1-3 gives the full variable domain: DTAVSQTPKYLVTQMGNDKSIKCEQNLGHDTMYWYKQDSKKFLKIMFSYNNKELIINETVPNRFSPKSPDKAHLNLHINSLELGDSAVYFCASSQEFQGGNTIYFGEGSWLTVV.

The gene calls are TRBV19 and TRBJ1-2, with no clear D. This CDR3 has 20 amino acids. From germline, CDR1 is LNHDA and CDR2 SQIVND (reference sequence). V was trimmed by 4 bases and J by 3 bases, leaving 30 bases between them. The CDR3 loop reads CASSKALGLKFGRLDYGYTF. DNA of the CDR3: TGTGCCAGTAGTAAAGCTTTAGGTTTGAAGTTCGGGAGACTTGACTATGGCTACACCTTC.

This clonotype was detected many times. This rearrangement joins TRBV27 to TRBJ2-1, with 11 bases aligning to TRBD2. This CDR3 is built from 20 residues. J gave up 2 bases and V 5 bases, and 17 bases lay outside the gene matches. Germline V gene lookup returns CDR1 MNHEY and CDR2 SMNVEV (reference sequence). The DNA for the CDR3 is TGTGCCAGCAGTCCCCCTTTGACTAGCGGGATAATATTCACCTACAATGAGCAGTTCTTC. Translating it yields CASSPPLTSGIIFTYNEQFF.

This clonotype was picked up a small number of times. The J gene is TRBJ2-1, the V gene TRBV15; unclear D gene. The V gene's germline CDR1 is LNHNV and CDR2 YYDKDF (reference sequence). V dropped 4 bases and J dropped 8 bases, with 9 bases sitting between them. The CDR3 has 12 residues. This CDR3 reads CATSTSEDEQFF. The CDR3, as DNA: TGTGCCACCAGCACCAGTGAGGATGAGCAGTTCTTC.

The chain couples TRBV19 to TRBJ2-1, with D uncertain. The length of the CDR3 is 18 residues. The germline gives CDR1 LNHDA, CDR2 SQIVND (reference sequence). The germline V and J ends were trimmed by 5 bases and 0 bases, with 20 bases remaining between them. The CDR3 here is CASSALRSYRSSYNEQFF. CDR3 bases: TGTGCCAGTAGTGCACTCCGATCTTACCGGAGCTCCTACAATGAGCAGTTCTTC.

The chain joins TRBV5-4 to TRBJ1-6; D unresolved. The CDR3 covers 14 residues. Germline V gene sequence: CDR1 SGHNT, CDR2 YYREEE (reference sequence). V gave up 0 bases and J gave up 9 bases, with 10 bases separating them. In nucleotides, the CDR3 is TGTGCCAGCAGCTTGGCCGAACGTAGTTCACCCCTCCACTTT. Protein sequence: CASSLAERSSPLHF.

The chain carries TRBV19 and TRBJ1-2; D is unclear. The CDR3 extends over 13 amino acids. Germline CDR1 and CDR2: LNHDA and SQIVND (reference sequence). Trimming cost V 8 bases and J 5 bases, with 15 bases left between them. CDR3 nucleotides: TGTGCCAGTCAATTTAGGACGGCTTATGGCTACACCTTC. Its translation is CASQFRTAYGYTF.